This T cell receptor (beta chain) derives from a study of CD8 T cells in Susac syndrome. Study-level points and caveats: As acknowledged by the study, its TCR sequencing and HLA analysis included a relatively small number of individuals.

CD8+ and CD4+ T cells circulating in blood were sequenced for TCR beta. The multiple sclerosis control cohort comprised treatment-naive individuals presenting with stable or active relapsing-remitting disease. To note about this clonotype: Its antigen is not identified.

An input of about 0.45 to 1 ug of RNA was subjected to reverse transcription using random hexamers. It was immunoSEQ multiplex PCR that amplified TCR beta CDR3 across 54 Vbeta and 13 Jbeta. TCRdb re-called the immunoSEQ multiplex PCR reads with MiXCR, one entry per CDR3 protein. The table has more than 250,000 distinct CDR3 sequences, 92% seen once; the top ten hold over 0.065%. Trimming at V came to 5 bases and at J to 6 bases, leaving 5 bases not matched to a gene. This CDR3 has 14 amino acids. Per germline, CDR1 SGHTA and CDR2 FQGTGA. The V and J genes are TRBV7-3 and TRBJ2-2, with 8 nucleotides matching TRBD2. The source material was CD4+ T cells from PBMCs. The clonotype originates from a human donor with multiple sclerosis. Written as DNA, the CDR3 is TGTGCCAGCAGCAACGGGGGGGCGCCCGGGGAGCTGTTTTTT. Translating gives CASSNGGAPGELFF.